This T cell receptor beta chain was obtained from a study of PD-L1 blockade in urothelial cancer. Overall study: Patients, treated from 2014 onward, received atezolizumab 1,200 mg intravenously every 3 weeks. Peripheral blood specimens exhibited a median yield of 141,255 T cells.

Clones were read by immunoSEQ multiplex PCR, and TCRdb kept only the in-frame ones, dropping some. Counted here are some 110,000 clones, 85% to 90% occurring once; the ten biggest clones make up 1.5% to 2%. Time point given: peripheral blood 6 weeks after treatment start. Each patient supplied 1 to 8 pretreatment and on-treatment samples. This clone was seen once. Additional DNA sequences in this sample encode the identical CDR3. The CDR3 sequence is 15 residues long. Per germline, CDR1 SGHRS and CDR2 YFSETQ. V was clipped by 2 bases and J by 0 bases; unmatched bases: 2. The specimen was PBMCs, collected around atezolizumab (anti-PD-L1) treatment. The receptor's source is a man in his 60s with urothelial cancer. This rearrangement joins TRBV5-1 to TRBJ2-3; 8 nucleotides agree with TRBD2. The CDR3 loop reads CASSFSGASTDTQYF. The DNA of the CDR3 is TGCGCCAGCAGCTTTAGCGGGGCTAGCACAGATACGCAGTATTTT.